The 19 T cell receptor beta chains below come from one sample, sequenced in a study of T cells in Graves' hyperthyroidism and ophthalmopathy. There were TCR beta CDR3 regions amplified from RNA transcripts. When the TCR CDR3 underwent first-round RT-PCR, the HTBI primer set was used. A single record per CDR3 protein comes from TCRdb applying MiXCR to the multiplex PCR reads. This sample has roughly 700,000 distinct CDR3 sequences, with around a sixth found just once. Sequences were obtained from blood. These receptor sequences come from a man aged 50 to 59 with Graves' hyperthyroidism.

At least ten counts were recorded for this clonotype. The rearrangement joins TRBV28 to TRBJ2-3; no clear D gene. Trimming pared 4 bases from V and 4 bases from J, leaving 9 bases between. The CDR3 covers 13 residues. Germline V gene data show CDR1 as MDHEN and CDR2 as SYDVKM. DNA for the CDR3: TGTGCCAGCAGTTCCGGAAATCCAGATACGCAGTATTTT. Translation gives CASSSGNPDTQYF.

This clonotype occurred a few times. The chain links TRBV19 to TRBJ2-6; D not certain. The CDR3 runs 15 residues. Germline CDR1 reads LNHDA; CDR2 reads SQIVND (reference sequence). V gave up 0 bases and J gave up 4 bases, with 7 bases separating them. CDR3 amino acids: CASSIEGFGANVLTF. In DNA, the CDR3 is TGTGCCAGTAGTATAGAAGGGTTCGGGGCCAACGTCCTGACTTTC.

In its sample, this clonotype was seen many times. The chain uses TRBV30 and TRBJ2-1, with 9 bases matching TRBD2. This CDR3 region has 13 residues. V gave up 1 base and J gave up 5 bases; unmatched junction bases: 0. Germline-derived CDR1 and CDR2 are GTSNPN and SVGIG (reference sequence). Written as DNA, the CDR3 is TGTGCCTGGAGTGGACTAGCGGACAATGAGCAGTTCTTC. Its protein product is CAWSGLADNEQFF.

This clonotype was recorded at least ten times. V is TRBV11-3 and J is TRBJ2-1, with D maybe TRBD2 (6 bases). This CDR3 contains 17 residues. With 0 bases removed from V and 2 bases from J, the gap between germline ends came to 14 bases. Germline-derived CDR1 and CDR2 are SGHNT and YENEEA. The DNA for the CDR3 is TGTGCCAGCAGCTTAGAAGGTAGCGGAGCCCCCTACAATGAGCAGTTCTTC. It codes for CASSLEGSGAPYNEQFF.

The chain recombines TRBV3-1 with TRBJ1-1, with 9 bases lining up with TRBD1. From germline, CDR1 is LGHDT and CDR2 YNNKEL (reference sequence). This CDR3 is built from 13 residues. With 2 bases clipped from V and 8 bases from J, the junction kept 3 bases outside the gene matches. CDR3 residues: CASSQPGQGEAFF. The DNA of the CDR3 is TGTGCCAGCAGCCAACCCGGACAGGGGGAAGCTTTCTTT.

In its sample, this clonotype was seen many times. The genes are TRBV5-1 and TRBJ2-7; possibly TRBD2 for D (6 bases). This CDR3 is 14 amino acids long. Per germline, CDR1 SGHRS and CDR2 YFSETQ. Trimming removed 4 bases from V and 3 bases from J, with 14 bases in between. CDR3 sequence: CASSPGLNFYEQYF. The DNA of the CDR3 is TGCGCCAGCAGCCCCGGACTAAATTTCTACGAGCAGTACTTC.

This chain uses TRBV2 with TRBJ2-6; D may be TRBD1 or TRBD2 (6 bases each). From germline, CDR1 is SNHLY and CDR2 FYNNEI. V shed 5 bases and J shed 6 bases, with 14 bases lying between them. This CDR3 region has 15 residues. This CDR3 reads CASSPEGGSANVLTF. CDR3 coding DNA: TGTGCCAGCAGTCCAGAGGGGGGCTCGGCCAACGTCCTGACTTTC.

This clonotype came up many times. The genes are TRBV7-2 and TRBJ2-5; weak D call: TRBD1 (6 bases). V lost 5 bases, J lost 9 bases, and 16 bases lay in between. This CDR3 region has 13 residues. In germline, CDR1 is SGHTA, CDR2 FQGNSA. The CDR3 DNA reads TGTGCCAGCAGCCCCAGACAGGCAGGGGCCCAGTACTTC. Residues: CASSPRQAGAQYF.

In its sample, this clonotype was seen many times. This chain links TRBV6-1 with TRBJ1-1; D perhaps matches TRBD1 (5 bases). CDR3 length: 13 residues. V was trimmed by 6 bases and J by 6 bases, leaving 14 bases between them. Germline-derived CDR1 and CDR2 are MNHNS and SASEGT. Here the CDR3 reads CASRIQVLAEAFF. CDR3 bases: TGTGCCAGCAGAATACAGGTTCTCGCTGAAGCTTTCTTT.

A word on this clonotype: One end of the junction is discordant with germline, which a read error may explain. The chain has TRBV27 and TRBJ1-1, with 7 nucleotides matching TRBD1. Germline V gene sequence: CDR1 MNHEY, CDR2 SMNVEV (reference sequence). The CDR3 sequence is 14 residues long. Written as DNA, the CDR3 is TGTGCCTGCAGCCTTGGGACAGCGAACACTGAAGCTTTCTTT. As protein: CACSLGTANTEAFF.

This clonotype was picked up a small number of times. The chain combines TRBV28 with TRBJ2-1; no firm D call. The CDR3 loop spans 15 amino acids. Germline loops: CDR1 MDHEN, CDR2 SYDVKM. Trimming shortened V by 5 bases and J by 7 bases, and 18 bases separated the two germline ends. The DNA of the CDR3 is TGTGCCAGCAGTGCAGCAAGGGCTGAAGGGAATGAGCAGTTCTTC. Translation gives CASSAARAEGNEQFF.

This clonotype was picked up many times. The rearrangement links TRBV12-3 or TRBV12-4 to TRBJ1-2; 8 bases are a match to TRBD1. This CDR3 spans 14 amino acids. Trimming took 7 bases from V and 7 from J; bases not matched to a gene: 11. The CDR3 is CASTRQGRVGGYTF. In nucleotides, the CDR3 is TGTGCCAGCACCCGACAGGGGCGGGTCGGTGGCTACACCTTC.

The V gene is TRBV10-3, the J gene TRBJ2-1, with 12 bases aligning to TRBD2. The CDR3 runs 17 residues. The germline V gene encodes CDR1 ENHRY and CDR2 SYGVKD. V gave up 6 bases and J gave up 8 bases; unmatched junction bases: 14. CDR3 protein: CAIRKNASGRAFDEQFF. The CDR3 bases are TGTGCCATCAGAAAAAACGCTAGCGGGAGGGCCTTCGATGAGCAGTTCTTC.

This clonotype has more than one count but fewer than ten. This likely comes from a read error, as the CDR3 has no conserved phenylalanine or tryptophan at its end. This chain uses TRBV10-3 with TRBJ2-3; 14 positions agree with TRBD2. After removal of 4 bases from V and 4 bases from J, the junction contained 7 bases not matched to a gene. The CDR3 consists of 17 residues. Germline-derived CDR1 and CDR2 are ENHRY and SYGVKD. For the CDR3, the DNA is TGTGCCATCAGTGGCAGGACTAGCGGGAGGTCCCCAGATACGCAGTATCTT. Translating gives CAISGRTSGRSPDTQYL.

This clonotype was seen only a few times. CDR3 region: CASSVGLAGGPTAGEQYF. As DNA, the CDR3 is TGCGCCAGCAGCGTGGGACTAGCGGGAGGCCCCACCGCGGGGGAGCAGTACTTC. This chain joins TRBV5-1 and TRBJ2-7, with TRBD2 identical over 15 bases. There are 18 residues in the CDR3. CDR1 SGHRS and CDR2 YFSETQ come from the germline V gene. Trimming took 4 bases from V and 7 from J; bases not matched to a gene: 15.

This clonotype has ten or more counts. The J gene is TRBJ2-7, the V gene TRBV27; D gene unclear. The V gene lost 3 bases and the J gene lost 2 bases, with 14 bases spanning the gap. From germline, CDR1 is MNHEY and CDR2 SMNVEV (reference sequence). This CDR3 is built from 15 residues. The CDR3 nucleotides read TGTGCCAGCAGTTTTCTCATTGTACCAACCTACGAGCAGTACTTC. Amino acids: CASSFLIVPTYEQYF.

This sequence joins TRBV7-2 and TRBJ1-2, with 10 positions matching TRBD1. The CDR3 is made up of 15 amino acids. Germline values: CDR1 SGHTA, CDR2 FQGNSA. Trimming took 4 bases from V and 4 from J; bases not matched to a gene: 6. This chain's CDR3 is CASSYDRGRGYGYTF. In DNA, the CDR3 is TGTGCCAGCAGCTATGACAGGGGGCGAGGCTATGGCTACACCTTC.

The table lists this clonotype with a few counts. The V call is TRBV29-1, the J call TRBJ2-7; D not resolved. The V and J ends lost 6 bases and 2 bases respectively, with 17 bases between them. CDR1 is SQVTM, CDR2 ANQGSEA, per germline. This CDR3 is 14 amino acids long. CDR3 amino acids: CSVALEETTYEQYF. The DNA of the CDR3 is TGCAGCGTCGCGTTAGAGGAGACCACCTACGAGCAGTACTTC.

This clonotype came up a few times. This chain connects TRBV30 to TRBJ2-3; D gene ambiguous. V was trimmed by 2 bases and J by 0 bases, leaving 12 bases between them. The CDR3 covers 15 residues. Germline V gene sequence: CDR1 GTSNPN, CDR2 SVGIG (reference sequence). CDR3 coding DNA: TGTGCCTGGAGTCTAGTCTGGCCTAGCACAGATACGCAGTATTTT. The encoded protein is CAWSLVWPSTDTQYF.